A selection of T cell receptor beta chains follows, all from one sample in a study of neoadjuvant nivolumab and ipilimumab in lung cancer. The method was immunoSEQ multiplex PCR; TCRdb's version includes in-frame clones alone and lacks a portion of them. The data contain some 37,000 clones, roughly nine tenths of them singletons. Specimen: peripheral blood, collected before neoadjuvant nivolumab, alone or with ipilimumab. The receptor source for this set is an adult with non-small cell lung cancer. CDR3s include the opening cysteine and the closing phenylalanine or tryptophan. D genes are given only for firm matches. A row's size may be missing; if present it is once, few, many or a size class.

>TRBJ2-7|-|TRBV4-3|-
TGCGCCAGCAGCCAAGATCTTTCGGGGCGCCACGGATACGAGCAGTACTTC
CASSQDLSGRHGYEQYF
>TRBJ2-7|-|TRBV7-8|-
TGTGCCAGCAGCTACCGGCGGGGTGGGGAGTACTTC
CASSYRRGGEYF
>TRBJ2-7|-|TRBV6-6|-
TGTGCCAGCAACACGGGGGCCGCCGACTCCTACGAGCAGTACTTC
CASNTGAADSYEQYF
>TRBJ2-5|-|TRBV14|-
TGTGCCAGCAGCCAAGTCTCGGAGACCCAGTACTTC
CASSQVSETQYF
>TRBJ2-1|few|TRBV6-5|-
TGTGCCAGCAGTTTTCAGGGGTATGAGCAGTTCTTC
CASSFQGYEQFF
>TRBJ2-7|few|TRBV5-1|-
TGCGCCAGCAGCCTGGACGGAGCCTACGAGCAGTACTTC
CASSLDGAYEQYF
>TRBJ1-1|-|TRBV11-1|-
TGTGCCAGCAGCTTAGCCACAGGGAGGGAAGCTTTCTTT
CASSLATGREAFF
>TRBJ2-7|-|TRBV9|TRBD1
TGTGCCAGCAGCGTCGCCCCAATACAGGGGCTTTTTAGCTCCTACGAGCAGTACTTC
CASSVAPIQGLFSSYEQYF
>TRBJ2-3|-|TRBV18|-
TGTGCCAGCTCACCCTCTCTAAGCGGAGCCCCGCATACGCAGTATTTT
CASSPSLSGAPHTQYF
>TRBJ2-5|once|TRBV14|-
TGTGCCAGCAGCCAAGTAAGGGGGGCCTCACAAGAGACCCAGTACTTC
CASSQVRGASQETQYF
>TRBJ1-4|-|TRBV19|-
TGTGCCAGTAGTATAATCGGTGAAAAACTGTTTTTT
CASSIIGEKLFF
>TRBJ2-3|-|TRBV7-6|-
TGTGCCAGCAGCTACCGGGACCCCGGCACAGATACGCAGTATTTT
CASSYRDPGTDTQYF
>TRBJ2-1|-|TRBV5-1|TRBD2
TGCGCCAGCAGCTTGGTTCTAGCGGGGGCTTACAATGAGCAGTTCTTC
CASSLVLAGAYNEQFF
>TRBJ2-7|-|TRBV5-1|TRBD2
TGCGCCAGCAACCGAGCCGGGACTAGCGGGAGAGGTATGGGCTACGAGCAGTACTTC
CASNRAGTSGRGMGYEQYF
>TRBJ2-7|-|TRBV7-8|-
TGTGCCAGCAGCTTTCGGGGGCCCGCCTACGAGCAGTACTTC
CASSFRGPAYEQYF
>TRBJ1-5|-|TRBV18|-
TGTGCCAGCTCACCAGGGGGCCCTAGCGATGGGTGGAGCAATCAGCCCCAGCATTTT
CASSPGGPSDGWSNQPQHF
>TRBJ1-2|-|TRBV7-8|-
TGTGCCAGCAGCTCTCAGGGCAACTATGGCTACACCTTC
CASSSQGNYGYTF
>TRBJ2-5|-|TRBV11-2|TRBD1
TGTGCCAGCAGCTTGGGGACAGCCCAAGAGACCCAGTACTTC
CASSLGTAQETQYF
>TRBJ2-1|few|TRBV7-2|TRBD1
TGTGCCAGCAGCCCACAGGGGGTTGAGCAGTTCTTC
CASSPQGVEQFF
>TRBJ2-1|-|TRBV5-6|TRBD2
TGTGCCAGCAGCTTTAGGACTAGCAGGAATGAGCAGTTCTTC
CASSFRTSRNEQFF
>TRBJ2-7|-|TRBV11-2|-
TGTGCCAGCAGCTTAGACAGGTCCACCTACGAGCAGTACTTC
CASSLDRSTYEQYF
>TRBJ2-1|-|TRBV28|-
TGTGCCAGCAGTTTGTCCCTCAACAATGAGCAGTTCTTC
CASSLSLNNEQFF
>TRBJ1-4|-|TRBV4-2|-
TGTGCCAGCAGCCAAGAAACCGGGACGGGGAATGAAAAACTGTTTTTT
CASSQETGTGNEKLFF
>TRBJ2-6|-|TRBV7-9|TRBD2
TGTGCCAGCAGCACCGCGGGAGGGACTGGGGCCAACGTCCTGACTTTC
CASSTAGGTGANVLTF
>TRBJ1-1|-|TRBV7-8|-
TGTGCCAGCAGCGCCCGGGTTCGGGACACTGAAGCTTTCTTT
CASSARVRDTEAFF
>TRBJ1-5|-|TRBV6-5|-
TGTGCCAGCAGTCGGACAAGGGTGGGTCAGCCCCAGCATTTT
CASSRTRVGQPQHF
>TRBJ1-2|once|TRBV7-2|TRBD1
TGTGCCAGCAGTACCGGGACAGGGGTAGGCTACACCTTC
CASSTGTGVGYTF
>TRBJ2-5|-|TRBV7-9|-
TGTGCCTCCGGTGGGGAACAAGAGACCCAGTACTTC
CASGGEQETQYF